The rows below give T cell receptor beta chains drawn from one sample of a study of blood T cells in healthy people across ages. TCRdb reanalysed the 5' RACE reads using MiXCR and keeps one entry per CDR3 protein. The sample has about 1.1 million distinct CDR3 sequences; roughly two fifths are singletons. Sequencing input: blood. These TCRs come from a young man in good health. CDR3s include the opening cysteine and the closing phenylalanine or tryptophan. D genes are given only for firm matches. For some rows the clone size is stated as once, few or many, or as a class when expanded; others skip it.

j_call d_call clone_size v_call cdr3_nt cdr3_aa
TRBJ1-2 . . TRBV20-1 TGCAGTGCTAGAGAGACAGCAGGGAAGGGGGGGCCTAACTATGGCTACACCTTC CSARETAGKGGPNYGYTF
TRBJ1-4 . . TRBV4-2 TGTGCCAGCAGCCAAGAGTCGGGGACTAATGAAAAACTGTTTTTT CASSQESGTNEKLFF
TRBJ1-6 . few TRBV20-1 TGCAGTGCTAGTCCCAATAAGGGCAGGGTGGGGAAACCCCTCCACTTT CSASPNKGRVGKPLHF
TRBJ2-2 . . TRBV4-3 TGCGCCAGCAGCCAAGAGATTAGCGAAGAAGTCGGGGAGCTGTTTTTT CASSQEISEEVGELFF
TRBJ2-3 . many TRBV12-3/TRBV12-4 TGTGCCAGCAGTGTCCACAGGGTCACAGATACGCAGTATTTT CASSVHRVTDTQYF
TRBJ2-3 TRBD2 . TRBV7-2 TGTGCCAGCAGCTTAACGCTAGCGGGGGCCTTTAGCACAGATACGCAGTATTTT CASSLTLAGAFSTDTQYF
TRBJ1-2 . few TRBV6-1 TGTGCCAGCAGCGAGAGAGGTGTATCTGGCTACACCTTC CASSERGVSGYTF
TRBJ2-7 . . TRBV20-1 TGCAGTGCTAGCGTGTCCCAGGGGTCACCCTACGAGCAGTACTTC CSASVSQGSPYEQYF
TRBJ1-2 . few TRBV30 TGTGCCTGGACCCACATCGCTAACTATGGCTACACCTTC CAWTHIANYGYTF
TRBJ1-2 TRBD1 few TRBV29-1 TGCAGCGCGACGAAACAGGGGAAAGGGGATGGCTACACCTTC CSATKQGKGDGYTF
TRBJ2-7 . . TRBV6-6 TGTGCCAGCAGTTACGGGGAACTGAAGTACGAGCAGTACTTC CASSYGELKYEQYF
TRBJ2-5 TRBD1 many TRBV12-3/TRBV12-4 TGTGCCAGCAGACTCACAGGGGGCCAGTACTTC CASRLTGGQYF
TRBJ2-7 . many TRBV4-3 TGCGCCAGCAGCCAAGATCTGGCAGGATCCTCCTACGAGCAGTACTTC CASSQDLAGSSYEQYF
TRBJ2-3 . . TRBV6-1 TGTGCCACCGCTTCCCGGCGGCCAGATACGCAGTATTTT CATASRRPDTQYF
TRBJ1-1 . few TRBV29-1 TGCAGCGTTGAAGATCTGGGCAGGGCCACTGAAGCTTTCTTT CSVEDLGRATEAFF
TRBJ1-2 TRBD1 few TRBV12-3/TRBV12-4 TGTGCCAGCATTACCGCGGGGACAGGGAATGGCTACACCTTC CASITAGTGNGYTF
TRBJ2-5 TRBD2 few TRBV20-1 TGCAGTGCGCGAGCTACTAGCGGGAACCAAGAGACCCAGTACTTC CSARATSGNQETQYF
TRBJ2-5 . . TRBV20-1 TGCAGTGTCCTTGTGACCGAAGGGAAAGAGACCCAGTACTTC CSVLVTEGKETQYF
TRBJ1-5 TRBD1 . TRBV20-1 TGCAGTGCTAGACCAGGGGGTATTAGCAATCGGCCCCAGCATTTT CSARPGGISNRPQHF
TRBJ2-7 . few TRBV7-3 TGTGCCAGCAGCTTACACGATCGAGAGCAGTACTTC CASSLHDREQYF
TRBJ2-1 . . TRBV25-1 TGTGCCAGCAGTGAATTCGGGCAGGGAACCTACGAGCAGTTCTTC CASSEFGQGTYEQFF
TRBJ2-1 . . TRBV18 TGTGCCAGCTCACCACTCCCGGGACCCCAGCAGTTCTTC CASSPLPGPQQFF
TRBJ2-5 . . TRBV5-1 TGCGCCAGCAGCGTGAAAGCTCAGGGAGAGACCCAGTACTTC CASSVKAQGETQYF
TRBJ1-2 TRBD1 . TRBV6-5 TGTGCCAGCAGTATCGACAGGGGGAAAAGCTATGGCTACACCTTC CASSIDRGKSYGYTF
TRBJ2-3 . few TRBV7-9 TGTGCCAGCAGCCCGGCGGGCAGTGGCACAGATACGCAGTATTTT CASSPAGSGTDTQYF
TRBJ2-3 TRBD1 . TRBV3-1 TGTGCCAGCAGCCAACCAGGACAGGGGACAGATACGCAGTATTTT CASSQPGQGTDTQYF
TRBJ2-1 TRBD2 . TRBV7-2 TGTGCCAGCAGCTTCCGGACTAGACTCAGTGATGAGCAGTTCTTC CASSFRTRLSDEQFF
TRBJ1-6 . . TRBV9 TGTGCCAGCAGCGTCTCCACCGGCCGGACTAATTCACCCCTCCACTTT CASSVSTGRTNSPLHF
TRBJ1-2 . . TRBV5-1 TGCGCCAGCAGCTGGACCGGGCCGACCATCTATGGCTACACCTTC CASSWTGPTIYGYTF
TRBJ2-2 . . TRBV29-1 TGCAGCGTTGAGGGCAGGTACACCGGGGAGCTGTTTTTT CSVEGRYTGELFF
TRBJ2-3 . many TRBV4-3 TGCGCCAGCAGCCAAGATGCAGACACAGATACGCAGTATTTT CASSQDADTDTQYF
TRBJ2-1 . . TRBV20-1 TGCAGTGGTCGACGGGGGATCGATGAGCAGTTCTTC CSGRRGIDEQFF
TRBJ1-6 . once TRBV5-1 TGCGCCAGCAGCTTGGCCAAGGGGTACTATAATTCACCCCTCCACTTT CASSLAKGYYNSPLHF
TRBJ2-5 TRBD2 . TRBV4-3 TGCGCCAGCAGCCAGACGACTAGCGGATACCAAGAGACCCAGTACTTC CASSQTTSGYQETQYF
TRBJ1-4 . few TRBV6-5 TGTGCCAGCACTCCAGGTTCAACTAATGAAAAACTGTTTTTT CASTPGSTNEKLFF
TRBJ2-2 . many TRBV5-1 TGCGCCAGCAGGGAACAGGGAGGTCACACCGGGGAGCTGTTTTTT CASREQGGHTGELFF